This TCR beta chain was identified during a study of identical twins. This clonotype came up many times. Its antigen remains unknown. Template switching introduced a universal primer site, and the cDNA bore unique molecular identifiers. TCRdb reprocessed the 5' RACE reads with MiXCR, giving one entry per CDR3 protein. The sample lists 130,000 to 150,000 distinct CDR3 sequences, 3% to 4% occurring once. V lost 4 bases to trimming and J lost 9 bases; unmatched junction nucleotides: 4. Germline CDR1 reads SGHNT; CDR2 reads YENEEA. The CDR3 contains 15 residues. Findings and limits, study-wide: The presence of invariant MAIT and iNKT cells could partly confound analyses of zero-insertion sequences. Insertions were reduced in abundant cord blood beta clonotypes but not in memory repertoires.

Sequencing used memory T cells sorted from blood. This clonotype was obtained from a man between 18 and 29 years old in good health. V is TRBV11-3 and J is TRBJ2-1; 15 bases are a match to TRBD2. The CDR3 here is CASSYGLAGGSEQFF. The CDR3 DNA follows: TGTGCCAGCAGCTACGGACTAGCGGGAGGGAGTGAGCAGTTCTTC.